This is a list of T cell receptor beta chains from one sample in a study of shared clonotypes between healthy human individuals. Clones were read by immunoSEQ multiplex PCR, and TCRdb kept only the in-frame ones, dropping some. The sample holds fewer than 3 million clones, less than 95% seen once. The sequencing sample was made of naive CD4+ T cells from PBMCs. These receptors were collected from a young man in good health. Some clones in this sample may be carry-over from other donors' samples. The CDR3 runs from the conserved cysteine through the conserved F or W. The order of the fields is V gene, J gene, D gene, clone size, CDR3 protein, CDR3 DNA. A D gene is named only where the DNA matches it firmly. Size is omitted from some rows. Given values are once, few, many or a class for expanded clones.

>TRBV11-2|TRBJ1-2|NA|NA
CASSLTRDTANYGYTF
TGTGCCAGCAGCTTAACCCGGGACACAGCTAACTATGGCTACACCTTC
>TRBV4-1|TRBJ1-3|TRBD1|NA
CASSQDYHGTVGNTIYF
TGCGCCAGCAGCCAAGACTACCACGGGACAGTTGGAAACACCATATATTTT
>TRBV19|TRBJ2-5|NA|NA
CASSIQGHGETQYF
TGTGCCAGTAGTATACAGGGGCACGGCGAGACCCAGTACTTC
>TRBV5-1|TRBJ1-4|NA|NA
CASSLSWVTNEKLFF
TGCGCCAGCAGCTTGTCATGGGTAACTAATGAAAAACTGTTTTTT
>TRBV29-1|TRBJ2-1|NA|NA
CSVDRSGNEQFF
TGCAGCGTCGACCGGTCTGGGAATGAGCAGTTCTTC
>TRBV27|TRBJ2-2|NA|NA
CASSLLEPGGTGELFF
TGTGCCAGCAGTTTATTGGAACCAGGTGGCACCGGGGAGCTGTTTTTT
>TRBV28|TRBJ2-7|NA|NA
CASSSPASPSSYEQYF
TGTGCCAGCAGTTCCCCGGCGTCTCCGAGCTCCTACGAGCAGTACTTC
>TRBV7-9|TRBJ2-1|TRBD2|NA
CASSSLWGSGSLANEQFF
TGTGCCAGCAGCTCCCTCTGGGGTAGCGGGAGTTTAGCCAATGAGCAGTTCTTC
>TRBV28|TRBJ2-2|NA|once
CASSSPRLGEKSNTGELFF
TGTGCCAGCAGTTCTCCTCGACTCGGGGAGAAGTCGAACACCGGGGAGCTGTTTTTT
>TRBV30|TRBJ2-2|NA|NA
CASQLLAGELFF
TGTGCCTCTCAACTACTCGCCGGGGAGCTGTTTTTT
>TRBV5-1|TRBJ1-1|TRBD1|NA
CASSFGTGGTEAFF
TGCGCCAGCAGCTTCGGGACAGGGGGCACTGAAGCTTTCTTT
>TRBV27|TRBJ1-2|NA|NA
CASSPGQRNYGYTF
TGTGCCAGCAGTCCCGGACAGCGAAACTATGGCTACACCTTC
>TRBV7-8|TRBJ2-7|TRBD2|NA
CASSLLGASGTYEQYF
TGTGCCAGCAGCTTACTCGGGGCTAGCGGGACCTACGAGCAGTACTTC
>TRBV5-1|TRBJ1-1|NA|NA
CASSPIRQNTEAFF
TGCGCCAGCAGCCCCATAAGGCAGAACACTGAAGCTTTCTTT
>TRBV30|TRBJ2-7|TRBD2|NA
CAWREIAGVPYEQYF
TGTGCCTGGAGAGAGATAGCGGGAGTCCCCTACGAGCAGTACTTC
>TRBV28|TRBJ2-5|NA|once
CATKIQATQYF
TGTGCCACCAAGATTCAAGCGACCCAGTACTTC
>TRBV7-6|TRBJ2-2|NA|once
CASSLIPGDGELFF
TGTGCCAGCAGCTTAATTCCCGGTGACGGGGAGCTGTTTTTT
>TRBV7-9|TRBJ1-2|NA|few
CASSLDPGGYTF
TGTGCCAGCAGCCTAGATCCGGGGGGCTACACCTTC
>TRBV2|TRBJ2-1|NA|NA
CASRGTARSNEQFF
TGTGCCAGCCGCGGGACAGCGAGGTCTAATGAGCAGTTCTTC
>TRBV28|TRBJ2-3|TRBD2|NA
CASRILAGTDTQYF
TGTGCCAGCAGGATACTAGCGGGAACAGATACGCAGTATTTT
>TRBV19|TRBJ1-1|NA|NA
CASNPLPGQLNTEAFF
TGTGCCAGTAATCCACTCCCGGGACAACTTAACACTGAAGCTTTCTTT
>TRBV27|TRBJ1-1|NA|once
CASRDRAALNTEAFF
TGTGCCAGCAGAGACAGAGCAGCTCTGAACACTGAAGCTTTCTTT
>TRBV4-1|TRBJ1-1|TRBD1|NA
CASSPEKYYRGGTEAFF
TGCGCCAGCAGCCCCGAGAAATATTACAGGGGGGGGACTGAAGCTTTCTTT
>TRBV7-3|TRBJ2-3|TRBD2|NA
CASSLSPQLAGKFTDTQYF
TGTGCCAGCAGCTTATCCCCTCAGCTAGCGGGAAAATTTACAGATACGCAGTATTTT
>TRBV19|TRBJ1-5|NA|NA
CASSMFPHSQLGNQPQHF
TGTGCCAGTAGTATGTTCCCGCACTCACAGCTAGGCAATCAGCCCCAGCATTTT
>TRBV5-1|TRBJ1-4|TRBD1|NA
CASSRGPGQDNEKLFF
TGCGCCAGCAGCCGCGGCCCGGGACAGGATAATGAAAAACTGTTTTTT
>TRBV7-8|TRBJ2-1|TRBD2|NA
CASSPSGGSYNEQFF
TGTGCCAGCAGCCCGAGCGGGGGTAGCTACAATGAGCAGTTCTTC
>TRBV6-5|TRBJ2-4|NA|NA
CASRPHGAGKGIQYF
TGTGCCAGCAGGCCGCACGGGGCGGGAAAAGGCATTCAGTACTTC
>TRBV4-1|TRBJ2-7|NA|NA
CASSQVLKDYEQYF
TGCGCCAGCAGCCAAGTTCTGAAAGACTACGAGCAGTACTTC
>TRBV28|TRBJ1-2|NA|NA
CASIGVNYGYTF
TGTGCCAGCATAGGGGTCAACTATGGCTACACCTTC
>TRBV7-3|TRBJ2-7|TRBD2|NA
CASSLHGLAGDEQYF
TGTGCCAGCAGCTTACACGGCCTAGCGGGAGACGAGCAGTACTTC
>TRBV11-2|TRBJ2-1|NA|NA
CASSFSGGTYNEQFF
TGTGCCAGCAGCTTCTCCGGGGGCACCTACAATGAGCAGTTCTTC
>TRBV15|TRBJ2-1|TRBD2|NA
CATSRVGLASNEQFF
TGTGCCACCAGCAGAGTGGGACTAGCAAGTAATGAGCAGTTCTTC
>TRBV10-3|TRBJ1-1|NA|NA
CAISGGGAGPTEAFF
TGTGCCATCAGCGGGGGAGGGGCGGGGCCCACTGAAGCTTTCTTT
>TRBV5-1|TRBJ1-3|TRBD1|NA
CASSFIPGQGSGNTIYF
TGCGCCAGCAGCTTCATCCCGGGACAGGGCTCTGGAAACACCATATATTTT
>TRBV6-1|TRBJ2-1|NA|NA
CASRGLTNNEQFF
TGTGCCAGCCGGGGGCTAACTAACAATGAGCAGTTCTTC
>TRBV2|TRBJ1-3|NA|NA
CASSAARVGGNTIYF
TGTGCCAGCAGTGCGGCTAGGGTTGGTGGAAACACCATATATTTT
>TRBV6-1|TRBJ2-7|NA|NA
CASSGGWAYEQYF
TGTGCCAGCAGTGGGGGTTGGGCCTACGAGCAGTACTTC
>TRBV10-3|TRBJ2-7|NA|NA
CAISDKGSNEQYF
TGTGCCATCAGTGACAAGGGTTCCAACGAGCAGTACTTC
>TRBV18|TRBJ2-5|NA|NA
CASSPSRVNQETQYF
TGTGCCAGCTCACCATCCAGGGTTAACCAAGAGACCCAGTACTTC
>TRBV28|TRBJ1-5|TRBD1|NA
CASSSTGDSDQPQHF
TGTGCCAGCAGTTCTACAGGGGACTCGGATCAGCCCCAGCATTTT
>TRBV5-5|TRBJ2-7|TRBD1|once
CASSFAGTGAAYEQYF
TGTGCCAGCAGCTTTGCCGGGACAGGGGCTGCCTACGAGCAGTACTTC
>TRBV16|TRBJ2-6|NA|NA
CASSQLDTSGANVLTF
TGTGCCAGCAGCCAACTGGACACCTCTGGGGCCAACGTCCTGACTTTC
>TRBV30|TRBJ2-3|NA|NA
CAWSEWGEPSTDTQYF
TGTGCCTGGAGTGAATGGGGTGAACCTAGCACAGATACGCAGTATTTT
>TRBV28|TRBJ1-2|NA|NA
CASSFSGNYGYTF
TGTGCCAGCAGTTTCTCGGGGAACTATGGCTACACCTTC
>TRBV5-1|TRBJ1-1|NA|few
CASSLGQRTNTEAFF
TGCGCCAGCAGCTTGGGACAAAGGACGAACACTGAAGCTTTCTTT
>TRBV7-8|TRBJ2-5|TRBD2|NA
CASSPRLAGGWETQYF
TGTGCCAGCAGCCCCCGGCTAGCGGGGGGGTGGGAGACCCAGTACTTC